This TCR beta chain emerged from a study of T cell repertoires in cytomegalovirus infection. Findings and caveats of the study: The ex vivo response showed dominance by HLA-C-restricted CMV-specific TCR beta clonotypes.

In germline, CDR1 is MGHRA, CDR2 YSYEKL. The CDR3 runs 17 residues. The ends lost 1 base at V and 4 bases at J; junction bases unmatched: 11. Points on this clonotype: The antigen remains undetermined.

TCRdb analysed the reads with MiXCR anew, one entry per CDR3 protein. Among about 830,000 distinct CDR3 sequences, around a third were seen once, and the ten largest hold around 12%. The clonotype was recovered from a human donor in good health (CMV status not recorded). Some clones in this sample may be carry-over from other donors' samples. Here the sequenced sample was cultured CD8+ T cells from PBMCs, taken from culture after CMV antigen stimulation. This chain uses TRBV4-1 with TRBJ2-3; 7 nucleotides align to TRBD2. CDR3 region: CASSQVLAGVGADTQYF. The CDR3 coding sequence is TGCGCCAGCAGCCAAGTCCTCGCGGGGGTTGGGGCAGATACGCAGTATTTT.